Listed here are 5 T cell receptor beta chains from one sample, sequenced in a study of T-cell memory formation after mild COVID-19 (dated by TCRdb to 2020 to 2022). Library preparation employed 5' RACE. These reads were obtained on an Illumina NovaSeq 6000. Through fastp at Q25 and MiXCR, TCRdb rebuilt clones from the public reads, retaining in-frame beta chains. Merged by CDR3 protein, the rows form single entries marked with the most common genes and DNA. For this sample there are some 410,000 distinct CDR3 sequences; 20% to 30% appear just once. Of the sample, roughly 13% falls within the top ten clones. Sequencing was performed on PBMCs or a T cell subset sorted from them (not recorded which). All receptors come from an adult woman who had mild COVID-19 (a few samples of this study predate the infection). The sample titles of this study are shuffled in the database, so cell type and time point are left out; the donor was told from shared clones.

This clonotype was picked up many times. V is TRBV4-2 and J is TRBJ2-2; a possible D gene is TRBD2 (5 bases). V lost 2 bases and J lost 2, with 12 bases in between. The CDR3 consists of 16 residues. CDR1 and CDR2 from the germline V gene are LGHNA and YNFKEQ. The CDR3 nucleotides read TGTGCCAGCAGCCAACGTACCGGGGATAACACCGGGGAGCTGTTTTTT. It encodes CASSQRTGDNTGELFF.

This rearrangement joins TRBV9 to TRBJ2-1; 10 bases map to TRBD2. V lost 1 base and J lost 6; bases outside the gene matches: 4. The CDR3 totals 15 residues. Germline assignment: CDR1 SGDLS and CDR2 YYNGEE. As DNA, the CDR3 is TGTGCCAGCAGCGTATCTAGCGGGAGTGGCAATGAGCAGTTCTTC. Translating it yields CASSVSSGSGNEQFF.

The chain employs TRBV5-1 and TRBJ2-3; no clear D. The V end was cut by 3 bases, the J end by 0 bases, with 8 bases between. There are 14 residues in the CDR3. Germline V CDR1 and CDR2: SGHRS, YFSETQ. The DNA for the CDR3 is TGCGCCAGCAGCTACAGATACAGCACAGATACGCAGTATTTT. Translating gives CASSYRYSTDTQYF.

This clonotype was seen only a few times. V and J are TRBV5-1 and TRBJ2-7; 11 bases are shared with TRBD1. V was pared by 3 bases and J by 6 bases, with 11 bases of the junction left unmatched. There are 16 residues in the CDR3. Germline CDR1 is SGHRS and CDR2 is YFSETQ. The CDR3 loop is CASSWTGGSRVGEQYF. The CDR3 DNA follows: TGCGCCAGCAGCTGGACAGGGGGCTCTAGAGTGGGCGAGCAGTACTTC.

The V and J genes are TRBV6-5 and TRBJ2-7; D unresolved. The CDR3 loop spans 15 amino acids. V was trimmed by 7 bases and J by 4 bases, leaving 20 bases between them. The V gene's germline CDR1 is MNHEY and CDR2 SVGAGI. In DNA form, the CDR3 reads TGTGCCAGCACCCTCGGGTTAAGATCTATTTACGAGCAGTACTTC. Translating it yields CASTLGLRSIYEQYF.